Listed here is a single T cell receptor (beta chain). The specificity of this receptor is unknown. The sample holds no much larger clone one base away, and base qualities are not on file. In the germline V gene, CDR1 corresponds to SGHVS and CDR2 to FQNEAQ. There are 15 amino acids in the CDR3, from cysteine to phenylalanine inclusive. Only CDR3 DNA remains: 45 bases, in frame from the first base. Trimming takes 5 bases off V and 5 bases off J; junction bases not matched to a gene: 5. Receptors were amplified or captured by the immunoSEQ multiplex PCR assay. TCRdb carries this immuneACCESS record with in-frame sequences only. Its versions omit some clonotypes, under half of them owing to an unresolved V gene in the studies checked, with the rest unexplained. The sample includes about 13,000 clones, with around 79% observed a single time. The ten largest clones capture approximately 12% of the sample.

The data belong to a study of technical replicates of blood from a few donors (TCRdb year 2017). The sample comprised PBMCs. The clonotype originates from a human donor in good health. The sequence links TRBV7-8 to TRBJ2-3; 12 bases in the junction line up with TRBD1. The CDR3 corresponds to CASSVRDRGQDTQYF. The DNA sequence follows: TGTGCCAGCAGCGTAAGGGACAGGGGGCAAGATACGCAGTATTTT.